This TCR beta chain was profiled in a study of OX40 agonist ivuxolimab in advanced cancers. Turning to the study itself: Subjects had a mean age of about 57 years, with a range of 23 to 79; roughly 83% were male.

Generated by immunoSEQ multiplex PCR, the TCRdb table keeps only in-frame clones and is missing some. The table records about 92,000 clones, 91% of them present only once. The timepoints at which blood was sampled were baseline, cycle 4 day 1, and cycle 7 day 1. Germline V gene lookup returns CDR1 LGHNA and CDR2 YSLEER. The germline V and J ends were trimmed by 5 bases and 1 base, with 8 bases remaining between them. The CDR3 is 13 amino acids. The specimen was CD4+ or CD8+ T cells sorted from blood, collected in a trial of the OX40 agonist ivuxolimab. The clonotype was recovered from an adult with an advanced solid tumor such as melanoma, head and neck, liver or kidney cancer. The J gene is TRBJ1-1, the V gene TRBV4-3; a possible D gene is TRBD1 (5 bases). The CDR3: CASSSDRNTEAFF. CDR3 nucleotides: TGCGCCAGCAGCTCAGACAGGAACACTGAAGCTTTCTTT.